Shown below are 18 T cell receptor beta chains from a single sample sequenced in a study of blood T cell repertoires in COVID-19. Some clones are missing from TCRdb's copy, which holds only in-frame ones; the method was immunoSEQ multiplex PCR. The repertoire includes around 19,000 clones, 86% of them detected once, and roughly 9.8% sits in the top ten. The sample was peripheral blood. These TCRs come from a human donor in a cohort sampled during active COVID-19.

The rearrangement joins TRBV7-9 to TRBJ2-1; D ambiguous. This CDR3 has 15 amino acids. CDR1 and CDR2 (germline): SEHNR, FQNEAQ (reference sequence). The ends were cut back, 5 bases at V and 11 bases at J, with 22 bases in the middle. CDR3 protein: CASSQTRVPDQKQFF. CDR3 nucleotides: TGTGCCAGCAGCCAAACCCGGGTACCCGACCAGAAGCAGTTCTTC.

The chain carries TRBV9 and TRBJ2-7; maybe TRBD1 (5 bases). Per the germline V gene, CDR1 is SGDLS and CDR2 is YYNGEE. The CDR3 loop spans 13 amino acids. Trimming removed 0 bases from V and 6 bases from J, with 10 bases in between. The CDR3 is CASSVAGYGEQYF. The CDR3 DNA follows: TGTGCCAGCAGCGTAGCAGGGTACGGCGAGCAGTACTTC.

The V and J genes are TRBV18 and TRBJ2-6, with 8 positions matching TRBD1. Germline V gene sequence: CDR1 KGHSH, CDR2 LQKENI. The J segment lost 3 bases and the V segment lost 3 bases, leaving 7 bases of the junction unmatched. This CDR3 region has 17 residues. The CDR3 sequence is CASSPGTGGGGANVLTF. CDR3 DNA: TGTGCCAGCTCACCTGGGACAGGTGGCGGTGGGGCCAACGTCCTGACTTTC.

The chain joins TRBV28 to TRBJ1-2, with 8 bases that match TRBD1. Germline CDR1 reads MDHEN; CDR2 reads SYDVKM. The CDR3 is made up of 12 amino acids. Unmatched junction bases numbered 5, after V lost 6 bases and J lost 8 bases. The CDR3 region is CASSPDREGYTF. CDR3 in DNA: TGTGCCAGCAGCCCGGACAGGGAAGGCTACACCTTC.

The chain joins TRBV4-2 to TRBJ2-2; TRBD2 agrees at 12 bases. From germline, CDR1 is LGHNA and CDR2 YNFKEQ. The V gene end was trimmed by 4 bases and the J gene end by 3 bases; junction bases not matched to a gene: 0. The CDR3 length is 15 residues. The CDR3 loop is CASSRLAGDTGELFF. CDR3 bases: TGTGCCAGCAGCCGACTAGCGGGAGACACCGGGGAGCTGTTTTTT.

The chain links TRBV18 to TRBJ1-4; D ambiguous. Trimming took 2 bases from V and 0 from J, leaving 10 bases between them. This CDR3 is 16 amino acids long. Germline assignment: CDR1 KGHSH and CDR2 LQKENI. The CDR3 loop reads CASSPTSQSTNEKLFF. CDR3 bases: TGTGCCAGCTCACCAACATCACAGTCAACTAATGAAAAACTGTTTTTT.

The rearrangement uses TRBV19 and TRBJ1-2; perhaps TRBD1 as D (5 bases). The CDR3 totals 14 residues. With 4 bases removed from V and 6 bases from J, the gap between germline ends came to 15 bases. Germline-derived CDR1 and CDR2 are LNHDA and SQIVND (reference sequence). CDR3 sequence: CASSNTGKGDGYTF. CDR3 nucleotide sequence: TGTGCCAGTAGTAACACAGGAAAGGGCGATGGCTACACCTTC. Drawing the rest from reference TRBV19 and TRBJ1-2, the complete variable domain is DGGITQSPKYLFRKEGQNVTLSCEQNLNHDAMYWYRQDPGQGLRLIYYSQIVNDFQKGDIAEGYSVSREKKESFPLTVTSAQKNPTAFYLCASSNTGKGDGYTFGSGTRLTVV.

J is TRBJ2-7 and V is TRBV28, with 14 bases identical to TRBD2. CDR3 length: 15 residues. Germline assignment: CDR1 MDHEN and CDR2 SYDVKM. V lost 5 bases to trimming and J lost 4 bases; unmatched junction nucleotides: 4. The CDR3, as DNA: TGTGCCAGCAGTGCGGGACTAGCGGGAGCGTACGAGCAGTACTTC. Its translation is CASSAGLAGAYEQYF.

The chain combines TRBV18 with TRBJ2-5; 8 bases agree with TRBD2. This CDR3 spans 18 amino acids. With V trimmed by 5 bases and J by 4 bases, 18 bases remained unmatched. Germline values: CDR1 KGHSH, CDR2 LQKENI. The CDR3 region is CASSAFREGPFGGETQYF. Written as DNA, the CDR3 is TGTGCCAGCTCAGCGTTCCGGGAGGGCCCTTTCGGGGGAGAGACCCAGTACTTC.

The chain employs TRBV9 and TRBJ1-2, with 7 bases identical to TRBD1. The ends lost 2 bases at V and 2 bases at J; junction bases unmatched: 6. Looked up from germline, CDR1 is SGDLS and CDR2 is YYNGEE. CDR3 size: 15 residues. This chain's CDR3 is CASSVSTGKNYGYTF. DNA of the CDR3: TGTGCCAGCAGCGTTTCGACAGGGAAAAACTATGGCTACACCTTC.

This clone showed up just a few times. The rearrangement links TRBV11-1 to TRBJ2-3, with 8 positions matching TRBD2. The V segment lost 5 bases and the J segment 7 bases; nucleotides outside the gene matches: 11. The CDR3 has 15 amino acids. Germline CDR1 and CDR2: SGHAT and FQDESV (reference sequence). CDR3 in DNA: TGTGCCAGCAGCCTGCTGAGCGGGAGTGGGCATACGCAGTATTTT. Its protein is CASSLLSGSGHTQYF.

V gene TRBV9 combines with J gene TRBJ2-7; 10 bases align to TRBD1. The germline gives CDR1 SGDLS, CDR2 YYNGEE. The CDR3 is 16 residues long. V dropped 4 bases and J dropped 5; count of bases not matched to a gene: 12. The CDR3 sequence is CASSLGAGQGYHEQYF. In DNA form, the CDR3 reads TGTGCCAGCAGCCTCGGAGCGGGACAGGGGTACCACGAGCAGTACTTC.

This clone appeared a few times. V usage is TRBV4-1 and J usage is TRBJ2-7; 11 bases fit TRBD2. Germline CDR1 reads MGHRA; CDR2 reads YSYEKL. After removal of 1 base from V and 0 bases from J, the junction contained 8 bases not matched to a gene. The length of the CDR3 is 18 residues. The CDR3 region is CASSQGGLAALASYEQYF. The CDR3 region has the DNA TGCGCCAGCAGCCAAGGGGGACTAGCGGCCCTAGCCTCCTACGAGCAGTACTTC.

V usage is TRBV4-1 and J usage is TRBJ2-4; TRBD2 matches at 16 bases. After removal of 2 bases from V and 4 bases from J, the junction contained 8 bases not matched to a gene. The CDR3 runs to 19 residues. Germline-derived CDR1 and CDR2 are MGHRA and YSYEKL. Here the CDR3 reads CASSQQPGLAGGVKNIQYF. The CDR3 DNA is TGCGCCAGCAGCCAACAACCGGGACTAGCGGGAGGGGTGAAAAACATTCAGTACTTC.

This chain connects TRBV3-1 (or the pseudogene TRBV3-2) to TRBJ1-3, with a weak D call TRBD1 (5 bases). Germline V gene sequence: CDR1 LGHDT, CDR2 YNNKEL (reference sequence). Trimming took off 0 bases at V and 1 base at J, with 7 bases between the two ends. This CDR3 region has 15 residues. Here the CDR3 reads CASSQEGGSGNTIYF. The DNA of the CDR3 is TGTGCCAGCAGCCAAGAGGGGGGGTCTGGAAACACCATATATTTT.

The chain employs TRBV19 and TRBJ2-1, with 10 bases aligning to TRBD1. Germline V gives CDR1 LNHDA, CDR2 SQIVND (reference sequence). The CDR3 has 16 amino acids. Losses at the gene ends were 6 bases for V and 6 bases for J; bases not matched to a gene: 11. The CDR3 nucleotides are TGTGCCAGTAGATCCCCGGGACAGGGGTTCGGCAATGAGCAGTTCTTC. Protein product: CASRSPGQGFGNEQFF.

The chain employs TRBV3-1 (or the pseudogene TRBV3-2) and TRBJ2-1; 15 bases line up with TRBD2. Germline loops: CDR1 LGHDT, CDR2 YNNKEL (reference sequence). V lost 4 bases to trimming and J lost 2 bases; unmatched junction nucleotides: 3. CDR3 size: 17 residues. The CDR3 loop reads CASSPRTSGGAYNEQFF. In nucleotides, the CDR3 is TGTGCCAGCAGCCCTAGGACTAGCGGGGGGGCCTACAATGAGCAGTTCTTC.

The chain employs TRBV7-3 and TRBJ1-1; D is possibly TRBD1 (6 bases). This CDR3 has 13 residues. The V gene's germline CDR1 is SGHTA and CDR2 FQGTGA. The V end was cut by 1 base, the J end by 5 bases, with 8 bases between. DNA for the CDR3: TGTGCCAGCAGCTTAAGTCAGGGGACTGAAGCTTTCTTT. It encodes CASSLSQGTEAFF.